What follows are 28 T cell receptor beta chains derived from one specimen sequenced in a study of graft-versus-host responses after intestinal transplantation. Intraepithelial and lamina propria lymphocytes were released after the graft tissue was processed. Some clones are missing from TCRdb's copy, which holds only in-frame ones; the method was immunoSEQ multiplex PCR. The data show 60,000 to 70,000 clones, around 86% seen once. Material: ileum tissue, obtained more than 350 days after transplant. The receptors come from a human patient who received an intestinal transplant, so some T cells may come from the graft donor.

The rearrangement links TRBV4-2 to TRBJ1-1, with 7 positions matching TRBD1. The CDR3 has 16 residues. V dropped 2 bases and J dropped 1; count of bases not matched to a gene: 7. Germline CDR1 reads LGHNA; CDR2 reads YNFKEQ. As DNA, the CDR3 is TGTGCCAGCAGCCAACCTTGGACAGGAGGGAACACTGAAGCTTTCTTT. It encodes CASSQPWTGGNTEAFF.

The rearrangement uses TRBV28 and TRBJ2-5; D is undetermined. V was shortened by 6 bases and J by 5 bases, with 13 bases between the two germline ends. This CDR3 is built from 13 residues. From germline, CDR1 is MDHEN and CDR2 SYDVKM. The CDR3 nucleotides read TGTGCCAGCAGCCTACTACGTTGGGAGACCCAGTACTTC. Encoded protein: CASSLLRWETQYF.

This chain joins TRBV7-8 and TRBJ2-7; D is undetermined. This CDR3 comprises 16 residues. V was cut by 6 bases and J by 2 bases, with 20 bases left in between. CDR1 and CDR2 from the germline V gene are SGHVS and FQNEAQ. CDR3 nucleotides: TGTGCCAGCAGTCCCCAGGAGTTCTTATCCCCCTACGAGCAGTACTTC. This translates into CASSPQEFLSPYEQYF.

The chain joins TRBV7-3 to TRBJ1-1; 9 bases agree with TRBD1. With V trimmed by 5 bases and J by 6 bases, 13 bases remained unmatched. The CDR3 loop spans 16 amino acids. CDR1 SGHTA and CDR2 FQGTGA come from the germline V gene. CDR3 DNA: TGTGCCAGCAGCCCCTCCACCGACAGGGGGAGACCTGAAGCTTTCTTT. Translated, it gives CASSPSTDRGRPEAFF.

This clone was observed a single time. The V and J genes are TRBV14 and TRBJ2-1, with 8 bases that match TRBD2. The CDR3 spans 14 residues. Trimming at V came to 4 bases and at J to 3 bases, leaving 2 bases not matched to a gene. In germline, CDR1 is SGHDN, CDR2 FVKESK. The CDR3 spells CASSLGTSYNEQFF. CDR3 in DNA: TGTGCCAGCAGCCTTGGGACTAGCTACAATGAGCAGTTCTTC.

The gene calls are TRBV28 and TRBJ1-6, with 12 bases fitting TRBD1. In germline, CDR1 is MDHEN, CDR2 SYDVKM. There are 15 residues in the CDR3. V lost 6 bases to trimming and J lost 8 bases; unmatched junction nucleotides: 5. This CDR3 is CASSSGQGADSPLHF. The CDR3 DNA reads TGTGCCAGCAGCTCGGGACAGGGGGCGGATTCACCCCTCCACTTT.

The J gene is TRBJ2-1, the V gene TRBV27; 9 positions agree with TRBD2. Looked up from germline, CDR1 is MNHEY and CDR2 is SMNVEV (reference sequence). The CDR3 extends over 14 amino acids. Germline trimming cut 8 bases from V and 7 bases from J; bases unmatched to any gene: 9. CDR3 in amino acids: CASLSSSGMNEQFF. The CDR3 region has the DNA TGTGCCAGCCTGAGCTCTAGCGGGATGAATGAGCAGTTCTTC.

The chain combines TRBV2 with TRBJ2-2; perhaps D is TRBD1 or TRBD2 (6 bases each). Germline V gene sequence: CDR1 SNHLY, CDR2 FYNNEI. The CDR3 contains 15 residues. V gave up 1 base and J gave up 4 bases, with 10 bases separating them. CDR3 region: CASSEEGGPTGELFF. As DNA, the CDR3 is TGTGCCAGCAGTGAAGAGGGGGGACCCACCGGGGAGCTGTTTTTT.

The rearrangement uses TRBV5-1 and TRBJ2-5; 13 nucleotides line up with TRBD2. V trimming: 5 bases; J trimming: 5 bases; junction bases outside the gene matches: 3. The CDR3 runs to 14 residues. CDR1 is SGHRS, CDR2 YFSETQ, per germline. Here the CDR3 reads CASRGLAGFETQYF. CDR3 DNA sequence: TGCGCCAGCAGGGGACTAGCGGGATTTGAGACCCAGTACTTC.

The V gene is TRBV5-6, the J gene TRBJ2-1; 7 nucleotides match TRBD2. This CDR3 has 14 amino acids. Germline V gene lookup returns CDR1 SGHDT and CDR2 YYEEEE. Germline trimming cut 4 bases from V and 3 bases from J; bases unmatched to any gene: 4. The CDR3 spells CASSTTSFYNEQFF. The CDR3 DNA follows: TGTGCCAGCAGCACGACTAGCTTCTACAATGAGCAGTTCTTC. The entire variable domain, with the rest obtained from reference TRBV5-6 and TRBJ2-1, is as follows: DAGVTQSPTHLIKTRGQQVTLRCSPKSGHDTVSWYQQALGQGPQFIFQYYEEEERQRGNFPDRFSGHQFPNYSSELNVNALLLGDSALYLCASSTTSFYNEQFFGPGTRLTVL.

The rearrangement joins TRBV11-1 to TRBJ2-3; 12 bases fit TRBD1. This CDR3 is built from 16 residues. The V gene's germline CDR1 is SGHAT and CDR2 FQDESV (reference sequence). The V gene end was trimmed by 5 bases and the J gene end by 5 bases; junction bases not matched to a gene: 8. Here the CDR3 reads CASSRRDRGLRDTQYF. The CDR3 coding sequence is TGTGCCAGCAGCCGCCGGGACAGGGGGCTTCGAGATACGCAGTATTTT.

The rearrangement links TRBV5-1 to TRBJ2-5; D ambiguous. With the DNA end fitting TRBJ2-7 better, the J assignment may be wrong. This CDR3 is 15 amino acids long. CDR1 is SGHRS, CDR2 YFSETQ, per germline. CDR3 amino acids: CASSLDSLIDYEQYF. In DNA, the CDR3 is TGCGCCAGCAGCTTGGACAGCTTAATTGACTACGAGCAGTACTTC.

The V call is TRBV10-1, the J call TRBJ1-5; the D gene is possibly TRBD1 (5 bases). Trimming cost V 7 bases and J 1 base, with 14 bases left between them. Germline V lookup: CDR1 WNHNN, CDR2 SYGVQD (reference sequence). The length of the CDR3 is 15 residues. CDR3 DNA: TGCGCCAGCACGCAACTACGGGGGAGCAATCAGCCCCAGCATTTT. Protein: CASTQLRGSNQPQHF.

A single count supports this clone. The chain couples TRBV4-1 to TRBJ2-7, with D possibly matching TRBD1 (5 bases). Germline loops: CDR1 MGHRA, CDR2 YSYEKL. The ends were cut back, 2 bases at V and 6 bases at J, with 20 bases in the middle. The CDR3 runs 16 residues. DNA for the CDR3: TGCGCCAGCAGCCAAAACGCCCAGGGAAAAGAATTCGAGCAGTACTTC. Translating it yields CASSQNAQGKEFEQYF.

This clone occurred a few times. The V and J genes are TRBV7-6 and TRBJ1-2, with D perhaps matching TRBD1 (5 bases). Trimming cost V 1 base and J 6 bases, with 9 bases left between them. Germline lookup yields CDR1 SGHVS and CDR2 FNYEAQ. The CDR3 spans 13 residues. The DNA for the CDR3 is TGTGCCAGCAGCTTAGGATGGACAAATGGCTACACCTTC. This sequence encodes CASSLGWTNGYTF.

V usage is TRBV18 and J usage is TRBJ2-3, with D maybe TRBD1 (5 bases). The CDR3 extends over 12 amino acids. V was pared by 6 bases and J by 6 bases, with 10 bases between. Germline lookup yields CDR1 KGHSH and CDR2 LQKENI. CDR3 sequence: CASSLPGDTQYF. CDR3 sequence (DNA): TGTGCCAGCTCGCTTCCAGGGGATACGCAGTATTTT.

The chain is built from TRBV15 and TRBJ2-7; D unclear. Trimming shortened V by 5 bases and J by 2 bases, and 10 bases separated the two germline ends. The germline gives CDR1 LNHNV, CDR2 YYDKDF (reference sequence). There are 13 residues in the CDR3. This CDR3 reads CATSLRRPYEQYF. CDR3 nucleotides: TGTGCCACCAGCCTCCGTAGACCCTACGAGCAGTACTTC.

The genes are TRBV12-2 and TRBJ2-3; the table's D call of TRBD1 was not tested on the DNA. TRBV12-2 is flagged as a pseudogene. The CDR3 has 19 amino acids. CDR3 sequence reads: CASRLVVRDKGQGRDTQYF. CDR3 DNA: TGTGCAAGTCGCTTAGTAGTGCGGGATAAGGGACAGGGCAGGGATACGCAGTATTTT.

The DNA for the CDR3 is TGCGCCAGCAGCTTGGGGGGAGCTAGCGGGAGGGCCAAATACGAGCAGTACTTC. Its translation is CASSLGGASGRAKYEQYF. This sequence joins TRBV5-1 and TRBJ2-7, with 12 bases that match TRBD2. Per the germline V gene, CDR1 is SGHRS and CDR2 is YFSETQ. The length of the CDR3 is 18 residues. V lost 0 bases and J lost 4; bases outside the gene matches: 11.

CDR3 sequence reads: CASSQGGGGYTF. DNA for the CDR3: TGCGCCAGCAGCCAAGGGGGTGGCGGCTACACCTTC. The rearrangement links TRBV4-1 to TRBJ1-2; no clear D. The CDR3 runs 12 residues. The V gene's germline CDR1 is MGHRA and CDR2 YSYEKL. V lost 1 base and J 8 bases, leaving 8 bases between the germline ends.

CDR3 in amino acids: CASNPRAGDYEQYF. The CDR3 nucleotides are TGCGCCAGCAATCCCCGGGCAGGGGACTACGAGCAGTACTTC. The chain links TRBV5-1 to TRBJ2-7; the D gene is possibly TRBD1 (6 bases). Germline CDR1 SGHRS, CDR2 YFSETQ. This CDR3 region has 14 residues. With 6 bases removed from V and 3 bases from J, the gap between germline ends came to 16 bases.

The gene calls are TRBV25-1 and TRBJ2-1, with 11 bases fitting TRBD2. The CDR3 has 15 amino acids. V was pared by 6 bases and J by 8 bases, with 9 bases of the junction left unmatched. Germline-derived CDR1 and CDR2 are MGHDK and SYGVNS. CDR3 region: CASRGGLAVDYEQFF. The CDR3 coding sequence is TGTGCCAGCAGGGGGGGACTAGCGGTAGACTATGAGCAGTTCTTC.

V usage is TRBV6-6 and J usage is TRBJ2-2; D call uncertain. The CDR3 totals 11 residues. V was shortened by 2 bases and J by 6 bases, with 1 base between the two germline ends. The germline V gene encodes CDR1 MNHNY and CDR2 SVGAGI (reference sequence). The CDR3 DNA reads as TGTGCCAGCAGTTACCCCGGGGAGCTGTTTTTT. Its translation is CASSYPGELFF.

This clone has just a few counts. This chain connects TRBV6-6 to TRBJ2-5; 14 bases are shared with TRBD2. V lost 6 bases, J lost 7 bases, and 10 bases stayed unmatched. This CDR3 is built from 16 residues. Per germline, CDR1 MNHNY and CDR2 SVGAGI (reference sequence). Here the CDR3 reads CASSWTSGGTVGTQYF. Here the CDR3 DNA reads TGTGCCAGCAGCTGGACTAGCGGGGGGACGGTAGGGACCCAGTACTTC.

This clone occurred a few times. This chain connects TRBV10-3 to TRBJ1-1, with a possible D match to TRBD1 (5 bases). CDR1 ENHRY and CDR2 SYGVKD come from the germline V gene. With 11 bases removed from V and 3 bases from J, the gap between germline ends came to 13 bases. The CDR3 is 12 amino acids. CDR3 nucleotides: TGTGCCTCCCAACAGGCCGACACTGAAGCTTTCTTT. Amino acid sequence: CASQQADTEAFF.

In its sample, this clone was seen once. V usage is TRBV6-5 and J usage is TRBJ2-1; tentative D call: TRBD2 (6 bases). The V gene lost 2 bases and the J gene lost 4 bases, with 6 bases spanning the gap. The CDR3 length is 13 residues. Germline V lookup: CDR1 MNHEY, CDR2 SVGAGI. The CDR3 DNA follows: TGTGCCAGCAGTTACGGGGGGTACAATGAGCAGTTCTTC. As protein: CASSYGGYNEQFF.

The rearrangement joins TRBV28 to TRBJ1-1; 7 nucleotides line up with TRBD1. Germline CDR1 MDHEN, CDR2 SYDVKM. Losses at the gene ends were 6 bases for V and 1 base for J; bases not matched to a gene: 5. There are 14 residues in the CDR3. The CDR3 region is CASSSRDRNTEAFF. The CDR3, as DNA: TGTGCCAGCAGCTCCCGGGACAGGAACACTGAAGCTTTCTTT.

J is TRBJ2-1 and V is TRBV6-4; 9 positions match TRBD2. Looked up from germline, CDR1 is MRHNA and CDR2 is SNTAGT. The CDR3 is made up of 16 amino acids. V was pared by 5 bases and J by 5 bases, with 10 bases of the junction left unmatched. The DNA for the CDR3 is TGTGCCAGCAGTTTACTAGCGGGCGCTCCCAACAATGAGCAGTTCTTC. Translated, it gives CASSLLAGAPNNEQFF.